This T cell receptor (beta chain) was observed in a study of CD8 T cells in Susac syndrome (dated by TCRdb to between 2017 and 2020). Study-level background: Repertoire sequencing was used to test whether CD8+ T cell activation and differentiation in Susac syndrome was antigen driven. CD8+ T cell repertoire clonality was compared between about a dozen healthy donors, around 14 Susac syndrome patients and 15 multiple sclerosis patients.

The CDR3 comprises 15 residues, both ends counted. CDR3 DNA only is kept here, 45 bases in frame from base 1. CDR1 LGHDT and CDR2 YNNKEL were looked up in the germline V gene (reference sequence). The V end loses 3 bases and the J end loses 1 base, and a stretch of 10 bases separates them. Notes on this clonotype: Its binding antigen is unknown. This CDR3 fails to terminate in the conserved phenylalanine or tryptophan, so it likely reflects a read error.

Overall study outcomes, separate from this receptor: The number of individuals in the TCR sequencing and HLA analysis was acknowledged as relatively small.

RNA was extracted with the RNeasy kit and roughly 0.45 to 1 ug was reverse transcribed using random hexamers. The immunoSEQ multiplex PCR assay, covering 54 Vbeta and 13 Jbeta segments, was used to amplify TCR beta CDR3 regions. PCR amplification bias was corrected by using a synthetic template baseline for primer optimization and computational correction. Per the original workflow: Reads were annotated to V, D and J genes per IMGT and analyzed with immunoSEQ Analyzer, keeping only productive sequences. Clonality was calculated as one minus the Shannon entropy normalized by log2 of the number of productive unique sequences. For each patient and control, public and private clones were evaluated among the 100 most prevalent clones. Susac-specific clones were defined as absent from healthy and MS cohorts, over a thousand published viral clones and other ImmuneACCESS disease sequences. TCRdb ran its own pipeline on the public reads, namely fastp trimming at Q25 and MiXCR clone calling, and kept in-frame beta chains. Rows matching on CDR3 protein sequence are summarized as one entry with the most common DNA and genes. V and J calls and clone size were set by TCRdb, not the authors. The sample profile shows about 49,000 distinct CDR3 sequences; over 85% of them were found once. The ten biggest clones cover almost 0.55% of the sample.

Peripheral blood CD8+ and CD4+ T cells from healthy donors, Susac syndrome patients and multiple sclerosis patients were profiled by high-throughput TCR beta sequencing. The healthy donors served as controls matched for age and sex. Bulk CD8+ and CD4+ T cells were purified by magnetic negative isolation, while CD8+ TEMRA cells were enriched using FACS. Blood was collected in EDTA tubes and processed within 24 hours, with PBMCs isolated through density gradient centrifugation. PBMCs intended for TCR sequencing were frozen in liquid nitrogen and were later thawed in a 37 degrees C water bath. Purity of sorted or isolated CD4+, CD8+ and CD8+ TEMRA cells was at least 90%.

The origin of this receptor is a human donor in good health. Sequencing used CD8+ T cells from PBMCs. This sequence uses TRBV3-1 and TRBJ1-5; 6 matching bases give a weak D call of TRBD1. The CDR3 region: CASSQDTGSNQPQHS. The DNA sequence is as follows: TGTGCCAGCAGCCAGGATACAGGGAGCAATCAGCCCCAGCATTCT.